This TCR beta chain derives from a study of blood T cell repertoires in COVID-19. Authors' analysis steps: Using reference gene primer amplification, nucleated cell counts were estimated. The assay was immunoSEQ multiplex PCR, and TCRdb's table has in-frame clones only and misses some. The V and J calls and clone size were taken over from that table, and D and trimming were inferred from the DNA. The sample holds some 120,000 clones, more than 75% seen once. This clonotype originated in a man in his forties or fifties with acute or convalescent COVID-19. Input material: peripheral blood.

CDR3 loop: CASSPRTAGGADTQYF. For the CDR3, the DNA is TGCGCCAGCAGTCCAAGGACGGCCGGGGGGGCAGATACGCAGTATTTT. J is TRBJ2-3 and V is TRBV10-2; 8 bases align to TRBD2. Germline CDR1 WSHSY, CDR2 SAAADI. The CDR3 spans 16 residues. Trimming cost V 5 bases and J 4 bases; bases outside gene matches: 11.